This TCR beta chain is drawn from a study of blood T cell repertoires in COVID-19. The CDR3 sequence is 13 residues long. V trimming: 5 bases; J trimming: 8 bases; junction bases outside the gene matches: 5. From germline, CDR1 is MRHNA and CDR2 SNTAGT. Per the authors' pipeline: Amplifying reference gene primers gave estimates of nucleated cell counts. The protocol was immunoSEQ multiplex PCR, while the TCRdb copy is restricted to in-frame clones and leaves out a portion. That table supplies the V and J calls and clone size; D and trimming were determined from the DNA. This table has roughly 100,000 clones, about nine tenths appearing once.

The chain has TRBV6-4 and TRBJ1-2; 10 bases map to TRBD1. This receptor was obtained from a woman aged 45-60 years with COVID-19, enrolled during active disease. Sequenced: peripheral blood. The CDR3 DNA is TGTGCCAGCAGTTCCGGACAGGGGGGCGGCTACACCTTC. Translation: CASSSGQGGGYTF.